This T cell receptor beta chain derives from a study of blood T cells in healthy people across ages. Overall study findings and caveats: Donor CMV infection status was unknown, possibly confounding age-related changes in expanded clonotypes.

CDR1 is LNHNV, CDR2 YYDKDF, per germline (reference sequence). The V and J ends lost 0 bases and 7 bases, in that order; junction bases with no gene match: 5. The CDR3 spans 14 residues. Healthy Russian Caucasian donors spanned ages about 6 to 90 years. Using a J-beta primer mix together with a sample-barcoded 5' primer, a second PCR was run for roughly 6 to 12 cycles. A single record per CDR3 protein comes from TCRdb applying MiXCR to the 5' RACE reads. The sample has 850,000 to 1,100,000 distinct CDR3 sequences; more than 30% are singletons. This clonotype was seen just once. Its antigen is unidentified.

Sequencing was carried out using blood. This sequence joins TRBV15 and TRBJ2-7, with 8 bases fitting TRBD1. The TCR sequence derives from a man between 18 and 35 years old in good health. The CDR3 reads CATSRERQGKEQYF. CDR3 nucleotide sequence: TGTGCCACCAGCAGAGAAAGACAGGGGAAGGAGCAGTACTTC.